Listed below are T cell receptor beta chains from one sample, sequenced in a study of blood T cell repertoires in COVID-19. Libraries were prepared by immunoSEQ multiplex PCR; TCRdb keeps only in-frame clonotypes and omits some of them. The table shows more than 80,000 clones, with about 80% occurring only once. The sample comprised peripheral blood. Receptor source: a woman aged 55 to 70 with acute or convalescent COVID-19. Each CDR3 is given with its conserved first and last residue. D genes are given only for firm matches. Rows give clone size only sometimes, using once, few, many, or a class for an expanded clone.

>TRBV7-2|TRBD1|NA|TRBJ1-4
CASSLERGTELFF
TGTGCCAGCAGCTTAGAGAGAGGGACAGAACTGTTTTTT
>TRBV3-1/TRBV3-2|TRBD2|NA|TRBJ2-3
CASRGGSTDTQYF
TGTGCCAGCCGGGGGGGAAGCACAGATACGCAGTATTTT
>TRBV28|TRBD2|NA|TRBJ2-1
CASSRTSAAYNEQFF
TGTGCCAGCAGCCGGACTAGCGCTGCCTACAATGAGCAGTTCTTC
>TRBV25-1|NA|NA|TRBJ1-1
CASSPTPTSTEAFF
TGTGCCAGCAGTCCCACCCCAACGAGCACTGAAGCTTTCTTT
>TRBV11-3|TRBD1|NA|TRBJ2-3
CASSLSGTGGPDTQYF
TGTGCCAGCAGCTTGTCCGGGACAGGGGGCCCAGATACGCAGTATTTT
>TRBV5-1|NA|NA|TRBJ2-7
CASSLAQGGSYEQYF
TGCGCCAGCAGCTTGGCACAGGGAGGGTCCTACGAGCAGTACTTC
>TRBV4-2|NA|NA|TRBJ1-1
CASSRETANTEAFF
TGTGCCAGCAGCCGAGAGACAGCGAACACTGAAGCTTTCTTT
>TRBV5-8|NA|NA|TRBJ1-2
CASSLGQLGYGYTF
TGTGCCAGCAGCTTGGGACAGCTTGGCTATGGCTACACCTTC
>TRBV6-5|TRBD1|NA|TRBJ2-5
CASSWGTDPQETQYF
TGTGCCAGCAGCTGGGGGACAGACCCCCAAGAGACCCAGTACTTC
>TRBV25-1|NA|few|TRBJ1-2
CASSARGGSYGYTF
TGTGCCAGCAGTGCCAGGGGCGGGAGCTATGGCTACACCTTC
>TRBV11-3|TRBD2|NA|TRBJ2-1
CASSLTGTSRNEQFF
TGTGCCAGCAGCTTAACCGGGACTAGCAGAAATGAGCAGTTCTTC
>TRBV5-1|TRBD1|NA|TRBJ1-2
CASSVRQGAYYGYTF
TGCGCCAGCAGCGTAAGACAGGGGGCCTACTATGGCTACACCTTC
>TRBV5-1|TRBD1|NA|TRBJ2-7
CASSFRTGVSYEQYF
TGCGCCAGCAGCTTCCGGACAGGGGTCTCCTACGAGCAGTACTTC
>TRBV6-5|NA|NA|TRBJ1-2
CASSPKRPYGYTF
TGTGCCAGCAGTCCTAAGCGTCCTTATGGCTACACCTTC
>TRBV7-8|TRBD1|NA|TRBJ1-6
CASSFVQGGSPLHF
TGTGCCAGCAGCTTCGTCCAGGGGGGTTCACCCCTCCACTTT
>TRBV2|NA|NA|TRBJ2-7
CASSEVVGARYF
TGTGCCAGCAGTGAAGTAGTGGGGGCGCGGTACTTC
>TRBV7-7|NA|NA|TRBJ2-1
CASSLETAGEQFF
TGTGCCAGCAGCTTAGAGACAGCGGGTGAGCAGTTCTTC
>TRBV5-1|TRBD1|NA|TRBJ2-3
CASSPQGARDTQYF
TGCGCCAGCAGCCCACAGGGGGCAAGAGATACGCAGTATTTT
>TRBV9|TRBD2|NA|TRBJ2-5
CASSGGSQETQYF
TGTGCGTCTAGCGGGGGGTCGCAAGAGACCCAGTACTTC
>TRBV7-2|TRBD1|NA|TRBJ2-7
CASSLPDRGNEQYF
TGTGCCAGCAGCTTACCCGACAGGGGTAACGAGCAGTACTTC
>TRBV11-3|NA|NA|TRBJ2-2
CASSLWGLGTGELFF
TGTGCCAGCAGCTTATGGGGGCTGGGCACCGGGGAGCTGTTTTTT
>TRBV10-3|NA|NA|TRBJ1-4
CAISESKSGTRNEKLFF
TGTGCCATCAGTGAGTCGAAATCAGGAACTCGCAATGAAAAACTGTTTTTT
>TRBV5-1|NA|NA|TRBJ2-1
CASSSQGLERNEQFF
TGCGCCAGCAGCTCGCAGGGGTTAGAAAGGAATGAGCAGTTCTTC
>TRBV12-5|NA|NA|TRBJ1-1
CASGYETTEAFF
TGTGCTAGTGGTTACGAGACAACTGAAGCTTTCTTT
>TRBV5-1|NA|NA|TRBJ1-2
CASSVIVGAGGYTF
TGCGCCAGCAGCGTTATCGTGGGGGCAGGGGGCTACACCTTC
>TRBV5-1|NA|NA|TRBJ1-2
CASGNGTIGGYGYTF
TGCGCCAGCGGTAATGGTACGATAGGGGGATATGGCTACACCTTC
>TRBV28|NA|NA|TRBJ1-3
CASSLYLRQESGNTIYF
TGTGCCAGCAGTTTATATCTACGGCAGGAATCTGGAAACACCATATATTTT
>TRBV5-5|TRBD2|NA|TRBJ2-5
CASSWTLGSGGLETQYF
TGTGCCAGCAGCTGGACCCTGGGGAGCGGGGGGCTGGAGACCCAGTACTTC
>TRBV28|NA|NA|TRBJ1-3
CASSSGHLRSINTIYF
TGTGCCAGCAGTTCCGGACACTTAAGATCTATAAACACCATATATTTT